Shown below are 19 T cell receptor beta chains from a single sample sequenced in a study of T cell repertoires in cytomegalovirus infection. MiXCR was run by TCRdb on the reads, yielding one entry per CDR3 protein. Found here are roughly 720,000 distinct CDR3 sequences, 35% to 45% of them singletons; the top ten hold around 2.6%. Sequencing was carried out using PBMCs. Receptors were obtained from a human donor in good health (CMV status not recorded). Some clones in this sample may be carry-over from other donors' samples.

This chain's CDR3 is CASRRGQAHTEAFF. CDR3 nucleotide sequence: TGCGCCAGCAGGAGAGGACAGGCGCACACTGAAGCTTTCTTT. The genes are TRBV5-1 and TRBJ1-1; 7 nucleotides align to TRBD1. The germline gives CDR1 SGHRS, CDR2 YFSETQ. J gave up 3 bases and V 5 bases, and 7 bases lay outside the gene matches. The CDR3 has 14 residues.

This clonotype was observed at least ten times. The CDR3 loop reads CASSFPGLASPQYF. CDR3 in DNA: TGTGCCAGCAGCTTCCCCGGACTAGCATCCCCGCAGTACTTC. The rearrangement uses TRBV5-6 and TRBJ2-7; 8 nucleotides align to TRBD2. This CDR3 spans 14 amino acids. CDR1 and CDR2 from the germline V gene are SGHDT and YYEEEE. V shed 2 bases and J 9 bases; nucleotides not matched to a gene: 10.

The CDR3 reads CASSQENRAQPQHF. The CDR3 nucleotides are TGTGCCAGCAGCCAAGAAAACAGGGCTCAGCCCCAGCATTTT. The chain couples TRBV3-1 to TRBJ1-5; tentatively, D is TRBD1 (6 bases). CDR3 length: 14 amino acids. Germline CDR1 reads LGHDT; CDR2 reads YNNKEL (reference sequence). V was clipped by 0 bases and J by 6 bases, with 9 bases between them. The full variable domain, rest sourced from reference TRBV3-1 and TRBJ1-5, is DTAVSQTPKYLVTQMGNDKSIKCEQNLGHDTMYWYKQDSKKFLKIMFSYNNKELIINETVPNRFSPKSPDKAHLNLHINSLELGDSAVYFCASSQENRAQPQHFGDGTRLSIL.

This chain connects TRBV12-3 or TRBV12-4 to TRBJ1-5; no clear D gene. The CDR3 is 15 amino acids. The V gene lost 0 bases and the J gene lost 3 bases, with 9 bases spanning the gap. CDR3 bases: TGTGCCAGCAGTTTAGCGCTACACCCCAATCAGCCCCAGCATTTT. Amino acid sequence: CASSLALHPNQPQHF.

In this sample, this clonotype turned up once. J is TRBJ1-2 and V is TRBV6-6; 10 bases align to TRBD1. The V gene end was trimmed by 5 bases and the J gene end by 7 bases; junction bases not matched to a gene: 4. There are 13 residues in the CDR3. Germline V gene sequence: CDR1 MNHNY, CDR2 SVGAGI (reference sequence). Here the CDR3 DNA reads TGTGCCAGCAGTCGACAGGGGGCCTCTGGCTACACCTTC. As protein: CASSRQGASGYTF.

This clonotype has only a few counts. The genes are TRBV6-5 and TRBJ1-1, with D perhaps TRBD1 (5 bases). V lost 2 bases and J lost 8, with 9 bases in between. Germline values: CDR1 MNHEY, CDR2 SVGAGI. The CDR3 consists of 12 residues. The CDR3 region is CASSYPGLEAFF. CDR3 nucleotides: TGTGCCAGCAGTTACCCGGGGCTAGAAGCTTTCTTT.

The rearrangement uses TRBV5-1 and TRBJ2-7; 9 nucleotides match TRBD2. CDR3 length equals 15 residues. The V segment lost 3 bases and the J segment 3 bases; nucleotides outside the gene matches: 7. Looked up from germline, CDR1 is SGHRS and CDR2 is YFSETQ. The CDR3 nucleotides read TGCGCCAGCAGCTCCCAAGGGACTAGCTTCTACGAGCAGTACTTC. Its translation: CASSSQGTSFYEQYF.

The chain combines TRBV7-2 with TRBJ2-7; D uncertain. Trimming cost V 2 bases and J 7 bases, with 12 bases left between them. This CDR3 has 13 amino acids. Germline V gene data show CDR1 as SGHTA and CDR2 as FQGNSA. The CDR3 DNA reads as TGTGCCAGCAGCTTATCCCACCTGTGGGAGCAGTACTTC. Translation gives CASSLSHLWEQYF. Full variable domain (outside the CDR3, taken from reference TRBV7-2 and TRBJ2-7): GAGVSQSPSNKVTEKGKDVELRCDPISGHTALYWYRQSLGQGLEFLIYFQGNSAPDKSGLPSDRFSAERTGGSVSTLTIQRTQQEDSAVYLCASSLSHLWEQYFGPGTRLTVT.

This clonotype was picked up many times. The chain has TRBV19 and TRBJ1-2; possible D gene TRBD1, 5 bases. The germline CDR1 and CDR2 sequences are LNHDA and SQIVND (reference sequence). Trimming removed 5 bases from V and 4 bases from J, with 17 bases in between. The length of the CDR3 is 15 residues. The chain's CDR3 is CASSLVAGDSYGYTF. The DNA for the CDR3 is TGTGCCAGTAGTCTCGTGGCGGGGGATTCCTATGGCTACACCTTC. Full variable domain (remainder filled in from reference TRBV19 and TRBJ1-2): DGGITQSPKYLFRKEGQNVTLSCEQNLNHDAMYWYRQDPGQGLRLIYYSQIVNDFQKGDIAEGYSVSREKKESFPLTVTSAQKNPTAFYLCASSLVAGDSYGYTFGSGTRLTVV.

CDR3 residues: CASSYSIGGGHNEQFF. The DNA for the CDR3 is TGTGCCAGCAGTTACTCGATCGGGGGAGGGCACAATGAGCAGTTCTTC. The gene calls are TRBV6-6 and TRBJ2-1, with 7 bases that match TRBD2. This CDR3 is built from 16 residues. With 0 bases clipped from V and 5 bases from J, the junction kept 7 bases outside the gene matches. Germline V gene lookup returns CDR1 MNHNY and CDR2 SVGAGI (reference sequence).

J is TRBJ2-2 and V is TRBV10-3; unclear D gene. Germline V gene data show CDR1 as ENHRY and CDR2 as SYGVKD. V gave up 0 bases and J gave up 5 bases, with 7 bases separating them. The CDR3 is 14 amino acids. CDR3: CAISESASTGELFF. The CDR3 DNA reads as TGTGCCATCAGTGAGTCGGCATCAACCGGGGAGCTGTTTTTT.

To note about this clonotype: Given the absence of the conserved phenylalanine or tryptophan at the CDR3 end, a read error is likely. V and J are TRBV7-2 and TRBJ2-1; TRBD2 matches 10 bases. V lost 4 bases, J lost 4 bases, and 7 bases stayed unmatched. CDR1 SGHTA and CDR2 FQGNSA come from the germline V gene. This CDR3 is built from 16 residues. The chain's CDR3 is CASSSLLAGSYNEQFL. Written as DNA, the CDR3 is TGTGCCAGCAGCTCCTTACTAGCGGGGTCTTACAATGAGCAGTTCTTA.

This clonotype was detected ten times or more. The CDR3 nucleotides read TGTGCCAGCAGTTTCCTAGCAACTAATGAAAAACTGTTTTTT. It encodes CASSFLATNEKLFF. This chain connects TRBV12-3 or TRBV12-4 to TRBJ1-4; unclear D gene. This CDR3 region has 14 residues. Trimming shortened V by 3 bases and J by 0 bases, and 5 bases separated the two germline ends.

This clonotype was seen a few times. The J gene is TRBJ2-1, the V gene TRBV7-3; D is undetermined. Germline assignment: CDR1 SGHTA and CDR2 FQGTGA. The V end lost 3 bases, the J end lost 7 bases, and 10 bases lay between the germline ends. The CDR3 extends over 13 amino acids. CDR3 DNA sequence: TGTGCCAGCAGCTTCACCGTAAATAATGAGCAGTTCTTC. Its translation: CASSFTVNNEQFF.

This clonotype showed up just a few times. The chain's CDR3 is CASSYAPDRLYNEQFF. The CDR3 DNA sequence: TGTGCCAGCAGTTACGCCCCCGACAGGTTATACAATGAGCAGTTCTTC. The chain uses TRBV6-5 and TRBJ2-1; maybe TRBD1 (6 bases). The ends were cut back, 2 bases at V and 4 bases at J, with 15 bases in the middle. CDR3 length: 16 amino acids. Germline-derived CDR1 and CDR2 are MNHEY and SVGAGI.

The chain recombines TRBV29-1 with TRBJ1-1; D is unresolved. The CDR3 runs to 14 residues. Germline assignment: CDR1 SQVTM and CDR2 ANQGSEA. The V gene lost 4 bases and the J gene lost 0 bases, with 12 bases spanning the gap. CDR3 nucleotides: TGCAGCGTTGCCGCCGGCCCCATGAACACTGAAGCTTTCTTT. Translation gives CSVAAGPMNTEAFF.

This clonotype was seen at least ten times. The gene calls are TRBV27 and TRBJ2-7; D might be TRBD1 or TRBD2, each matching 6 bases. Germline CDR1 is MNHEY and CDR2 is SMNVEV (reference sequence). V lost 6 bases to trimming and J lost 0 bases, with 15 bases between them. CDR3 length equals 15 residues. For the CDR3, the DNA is TGTGCCAGCAGGGCGCGGGACACGAACTCCTACGAGCAGTACTTC. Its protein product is CASRARDTNSYEQYF.

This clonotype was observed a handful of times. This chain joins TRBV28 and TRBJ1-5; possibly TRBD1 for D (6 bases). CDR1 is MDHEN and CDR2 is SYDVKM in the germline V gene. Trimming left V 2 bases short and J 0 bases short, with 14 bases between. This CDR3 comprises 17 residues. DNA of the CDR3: TGTGCCAGCAGTTTACTTGGAGGGGGTACTAGCAATCAGCCCCAGCATTTT. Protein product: CASSLLGGGTSNQPQHF.

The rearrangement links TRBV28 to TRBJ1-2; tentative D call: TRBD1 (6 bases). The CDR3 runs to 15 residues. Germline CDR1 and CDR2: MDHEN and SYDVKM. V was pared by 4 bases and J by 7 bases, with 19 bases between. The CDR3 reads CASSSTGFPLPGYTF. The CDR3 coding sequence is TGTGCCAGCAGTTCAACAGGGTTTCCCCTTCCTGGCTACACCTTC.